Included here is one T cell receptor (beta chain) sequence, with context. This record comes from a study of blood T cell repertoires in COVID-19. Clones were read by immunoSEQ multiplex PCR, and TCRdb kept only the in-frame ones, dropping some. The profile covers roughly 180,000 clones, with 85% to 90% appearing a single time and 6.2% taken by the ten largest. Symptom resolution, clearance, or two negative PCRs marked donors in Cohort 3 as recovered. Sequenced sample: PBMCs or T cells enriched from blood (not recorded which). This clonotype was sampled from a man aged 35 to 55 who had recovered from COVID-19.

The CDR3: CAISAVVGVGEKLFF. The CDR3 nucleotides are TGTGCCATCAGTGCAGTAGTGGGAGTGGGTGAAAAACTGTTTTTT. This rearrangement joins TRBV10-3 to TRBJ1-4; D is undetermined. Trimming shortened V by 4 bases and J by 7 bases, and 16 bases separated the two germline ends. This CDR3 contains 15 residues. Per germline, CDR1 ENHRY and CDR2 SYGVKD.